Listed here is a single T cell receptor (beta chain). Its target is not known. The data originate from a study of siplizumab effects on memory and regulatory T cells. The data were produced by immunoSEQ multiplex PCR, yet TCRdb's version contains in-frame clones alone and is incomplete. Of roughly 100,000 clones in the sample, 80% to 95% are singletons; the top ten hold 0.9% to 1.3%. Study-wide results and caveats: Proliferating CD4+ or CD8+ clones, roughly 75-95% of them, lacked an assignable naive or memory phenotype. Naive T cells appeared more diverse than memory cells and seemed to be major alloresponse contributors.

The germline gives CDR1 SNHLY, CDR2 FYNNEI. The trim removed 7 bases at V and 6 bases at J, leaving 9 bases unmatched. This CDR3 has 14 residues. The chain couples TRBV2 to TRBJ1-5; 7 positions match TRBD1. The TCR originated in a human donor in good health. Sequences were obtained from CD4+ T cells sorted from blood. CDR3: CASTSRGVSQPQHF. The CDR3 DNA reads TGTGCCAGCACGTCCAGGGGGGTAAGTCAGCCCCAGCATTTT.